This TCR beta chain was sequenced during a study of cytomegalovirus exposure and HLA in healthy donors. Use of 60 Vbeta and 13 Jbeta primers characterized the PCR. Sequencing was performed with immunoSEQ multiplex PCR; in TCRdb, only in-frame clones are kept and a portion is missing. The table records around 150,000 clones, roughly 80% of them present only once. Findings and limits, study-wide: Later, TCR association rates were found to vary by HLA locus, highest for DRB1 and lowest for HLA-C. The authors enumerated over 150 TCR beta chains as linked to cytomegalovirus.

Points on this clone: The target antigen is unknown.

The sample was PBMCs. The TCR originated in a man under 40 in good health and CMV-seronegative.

The CDR3 protein is CAWSRIATTDTQYF. In DNA form, the CDR3 reads TGTGCCTGGAGCCGCATAGCGACCACAGATACGCAGTATTTT. The chain has TRBV30 and TRBJ2-3; a weak D match, TRBD2 (5 bases). This CDR3 region has 14 residues. V lost 3 bases and J lost 2, with 12 bases in between. Germline V lookup: CDR1 GTSNPN, CDR2 SVGIG (reference sequence).